This is a list of T cell receptor beta chains from one sample in a study of T cell responses to AZD1222 COVID-19 vaccine. This table comes from immunoSEQ multiplex PCR, and its TCRdb copy is limited to in-frame clones, with some not included. The profile shows roughly 200,000 clones, approximately 91% of them singletons. Material: peripheral blood, obtained 28 days after the second AZD1222 dose. The receptors here all came from an adult who received the AZD1222 COVID-19 vaccine. Each CDR3 is given with its conserved first and last residue. Each record gives: J gene, clone size, V gene, D gene, CDR3 protein, CDR3 DNA. D genes are given only for firm matches. Only some rows state a clone size, as once, few, many or a class for expanded clones.

TRBJ1-2 - TRBV19 - CASSIDTLHGYTF TGTGCCAGTAGTATCGACACCCTACATGGCTACACCTTC
TRBJ1-4 - TRBV18 - CASSTGHTNEKLFF TGTGCCAGCTCCACGGGGCATACTAATGAAAAACTGTTTTTT
TRBJ2-1 - TRBV18 TRBD2 CASSPPGLAGSEQFF TGTGCCAGCTCACCACCTGGCCTAGCGGGGAGTGAGCAGTTCTTC
TRBJ2-3 once TRBV7-9 TRBD1 CASSSRTGLTDTQYF TGTGCCAGCAGCTCCCGGACAGGCCTCACAGATACGCAGTATTTT
TRBJ1-1 - TRBV13 TRBD1 CASSLGQGGQGAEAFF TGTGCCAGCAGCTTAGGCCAGGGAGGACAGGGGGCTGAAGCTTTCTTT
TRBJ1-5 - TRBV6-6 TRBD1 CASRGQRNQPQHF TGTGCCAGCAGGGGACAGAGAAATCAGCCCCAGCATTTT
TRBJ1-2 - TRBV28 TRBD1 CASREGQNYGYTF TGTGCCAGCAGGGAGGGACAGAACTATGGCTACACCTTC
TRBJ1-6 - TRBV19 - CASSRGVKDSPLHF TGTGCCAGTAGTAGGGGGGTAAAGGATTCACCCCTCCACTTT
TRBJ2-3 - TRBV19 TRBD2 CASSPWTSGTDTQYF TGTGCCAGTAGTCCCTGGACTAGCGGTACAGATACGCAGTATTTT
TRBJ2-6 - TRBV6-6 - CASTWFSGANVLTF TGTGCCAGCACCTGGTTCTCTGGGGCCAACGTCCTGACTTTC
TRBJ1-4 - TRBV12-3/TRBV12-4 - CASSLINEKLFF TGTGCCAGCAGTTTGATCAATGAAAAACTGTTTTTT
TRBJ1-5 - TRBV21-1 - CASSGGSGWEQPQHF TGTGCCAGCAGCGGAGGGTCCGGGTGGGAACAGCCCCAGCATTTT
TRBJ1-5 - TRBV19 - CASSIGGSLNQPQHF TGTGCCAGTAGTATCGGCGGATCTCTTAATCAGCCCCAGCATTTT
TRBJ1-2 - TRBV14 - CASSAEWAYTGGYTF TGTGCCAGCAGCGCCGAGTGGGCCTACACAGGGGGCTACACCTTC
TRBJ2-3 - TRBV4-2 - CASSQDQGFPTDTQYF TGTGCCAGCAGCCAAGATCAGGGGTTCCCCACAGATACGCAGTATTTT
TRBJ1-2 - TRBV6-1 - CASSEYPWDGYTF TGTGCCAGCAGTGAATATCCATGGGATGGCTACACCTTC
TRBJ2-1 - TRBV6-5 TRBD2 CASSYGLAVPYNEQFF TGTGCCAGCAGTTACGGCCTAGCGGTTCCCTACAATGAGCAGTTCTTC
TRBJ1-1 - TRBV3-1/TRBV3-2 - CASSPRGRNTEAFF TGTGCCAGCAGCCCCCGGGGGCGGAACACTGAAGCTTTCTTT
TRBJ1-2 - TRBV12-1 - CASSLGTPLNYGYTF TGTGCCAGCAGCCTAGGGACACCACTTAACTATGGCTACACCTTC
TRBJ1-2 - TRBV7-2 TRBD1 CASSLGGGADYGYTF TGTGCCAGCAGCTTAGGAGGGGGCGCGGACTATGGCTACACCTTC
TRBJ2-6 - TRBV5-1 TRBD2 CASSWLGREQAGANVLTF TGCGCCAGCAGTTGGTTAGGGCGGGAGCAGGCAGGGGCCAACGTCCTGACTTTC
TRBJ1-1 - TRBV6-2/TRBV6-3 - CASSYSLRDTEAFF TGTGCCAGCAGTTACTCCCTACGGGACACTGAAGCTTTCTTT
TRBJ1-2 - TRBV7-9 TRBD1 CASSLVNRGQGSGYTF TGTGCCAGCAGCTTGGTGAACAGGGGGCAGGGCTCTGGCTACACCTTC
TRBJ2-3 - TRBV11-2 - CASSYSGQSADTQYF TGTGCCAGCAGTTATAGTGGACAGTCAGCAGATACGCAGTATTTT
TRBJ2-7 - TRBV5-5 - CASSFHYEQYF TGTGCCAGCAGCTTCCACTACGAGCAGTACTTC
TRBJ2-4 - TRBV5-1 - CASSPSKGNIQYF TGCGCCAGCAGCCCCTCGAAGGGGAACATTCAGTACTTC
TRBJ1-6 - TRBV13 TRBD1 CASRTRTGDNSPLHF TGTGCCAGCAGAACTCGGACAGGGGATAATTCACCCCTCCACTTT
TRBJ1-1 - TRBV27 - CASSLSAGARNTEAFF TGTGCCAGCAGTTTATCGGCAGGGGCTAGGAACACTGAAGCTTTCTTT
TRBJ2-7 - TRBV12-3/TRBV12-4 - CASSFGSTYEQYF TGTGCCAGCAGTTTTGGCAGCACCTACGAGCAGTACTTC
TRBJ1-2 - TRBV29-1 - CSVDPGIEGYTF TGCAGCGTTGATCCCGGGATCGAGGGCTACACCTTC
TRBJ1-2 - TRBV18 TRBD1 CASSLPGQGEYGYTF TGTGCCAGCTCACTCCCGGGACAGGGGGAATATGGCTACACCTTC
TRBJ1-6 - TRBV4-3 - CASSQQGLAPNSPLHF TGCGCCAGCAGCCAGCAAGGGCTAGCTCCTAATTCACCCCTCCACTTT
TRBJ1-1 - TRBV4-2 - CASSQAQSTNTEAFF TGTGCCAGCAGCCAAGCACAGTCGACGAACACTGAAGCTTTCTTT
TRBJ1-2 - TRBV6-5 - CASSYGQSTGGYTF TGTGCCAGCAGTTACGGTCAGTCGACCGGGGGCTACACCTTC
TRBJ2-1 - TRBV6-4 - CASSQPNEQFF TGTGCCAGCAGTCAGCCGAATGAGCAGTTCTTC
TRBJ1-6 - TRBV6-5 - CASSYGGFNSPLHF TGTGCCAGCAGTTACGGGGGGTTTAATTCACCCCTCCACTTT
TRBJ1-5 - TRBV19 - CASGSPRDGQPQHF TGTGCCAGTGGTTCTCCCAGGGATGGACAGCCCCAGCATTTT
TRBJ2-7 - TRBV14 - CASSQRQRYYEQYF TGTGCCAGCAGCCAAAGACAGAGATACTACGAGCAGTACTTC
TRBJ2-7 - TRBV11-2 TRBD1 CASSVDRALNEQYF TGTGCCAGCAGCGTGGACAGGGCGCTCAACGAGCAGTACTTC
TRBJ2-2 - TRBV18 - CASSHRRNENTGELFF TGTGCCAGCTCGCACAGGAGGAACGAGAACACCGGGGAGCTGTTTTTT
TRBJ2-3 once TRBV27 - CASSLSQQAPGHF TGTGCCAGCAGTTTATCGCAGCAGGCCCCCGGGCATTTT
TRBJ2-7 - TRBV6-1 - CASSEALQGRHEQYF TGTGCCAGCAGTGAAGCGCTGCAGGGGAGGCACGAGCAGTACTTC
TRBJ2-3 - TRBV7-6 - CASSLSSADTQYF TGTGCCAGCAGCTTGTCTTCCGCAGATACGCAGTATTTT
TRBJ2-3 - TRBV7-2 - CASSLEITDTQYF TGTGCCAGCAGCCTGGAGATCACAGATACGCAGTATTTT
TRBJ2-7 - TRBV5-1 TRBD2 CASSLVASGGSEQYF TGCGCCAGCAGCTTGGTCGCTAGCGGGGGTTCCGAGCAGTACTTC
TRBJ1-6 once TRBV18 - CASSIGRKNSPLHF TGTGCCAGCTCAATAGGGAGAAAAAATTCACCCCTCCACTTT
TRBJ1-1 - TRBV11-2 - CASSLVSVSMNTEAFF TGTGCCAGCAGCTTAGTCAGCGTGTCCATGAACACTGAAGCTTTCTTT
TRBJ2-7 - TRBV19 TRBD2 CASNTRGGLEQYF TGTGCCAGTAACACGAGGGGAGGGCTCGAGCAGTACTTC
TRBJ1-1 once TRBV7-3 - CASSSRVGNEAFF TGTGCCAGCAGCTCCAGGGTAGGCAATGAAGCTTTCTTT
TRBJ1-1 - TRBV10-2 - CASRPWGTGTMDTEAFF TGCGCCAGCAGGCCTTGGGGAACAGGGACCATGGACACTGAAGCTTTCTTT
TRBJ1-5 few TRBV5-1 - CASSLEVNQPQHF TGCGCCAGCAGCTTGGAGGTCAATCAGCCCCAGCATTTT
TRBJ1-1 - TRBV10-2 TRBD1 CASGTGGGTEAFF TGCGCCAGTGGTACAGGGGGCGGGACTGAAGCTTTCTTT
TRBJ1-2 - TRBV5-6 - CASSLQGPSLNYGYTF TGTGCCAGCAGCCTCCAGGGGCCCAGTCTTAACTATGGCTACACCTTC
TRBJ2-5 - TRBV19 TRBD1 CASSILGQGVQETQYF TGTGCCAGTAGTATCCTGGGACAGGGGGTCCAAGAGACCCAGTACTTC
TRBJ2-1 - TRBV5-1 TRBD2 CASSLVALAGEHGQFF TGCGCCAGCAGCTTGGTAGCGCTAGCGGGAGAACACGGGCAGTTCTTC
TRBJ2-1 - TRBV30 - CAWTVGPGMFF TGTGCCTGGACCGTTGGGCCAGGGATGTTCTTC
TRBJ2-1 few TRBV16 - CASSQSVGGGRNEQFF TGTGCCAGCAGCCAATCGGTGGGGGGAGGCAGAAATGAGCAGTTCTTC
TRBJ1-3 - TRBV28 - CASSLGGRNTIYF TGTGCCAGCAGTTTGGGAGGGAGAAACACCATATATTTT
TRBJ1-1 once TRBV29-1 - CSVEEGGYTEAFF TGCAGCGTTGAAGAAGGAGGGTACACTGAAGCTTTCTTT
TRBJ1-5 - TRBV2 TRBD1 CASSDPGDRINQPQHF TGTGCCAGCAGTGATCCGGGGGACAGGATAAATCAGCCCCAGCATTTT